These T cell receptor beta chains were read from a single sample in a study of somatic mutations in cytotoxic T cells in rheumatoid arthritis. Clones were sequenced by immunoSEQ multiplex PCR, and TCRdb holds only the in-frame ones, with some missing. The sample records roughly 16,000 clones, roughly 77% being singletons. The sequencing sample was made of CD8+ T cells sorted from blood. Receptors originate from an adult with rheumatoid arthritis. Each CDR3 is given with its conserved first and last residue. The D gene is left open where the match is weak. Size is stated for part of the rows, as once, few or many counts, or as a class when the clone is expanded.

cdr3_nt cdr3_aa v_call clone_size cdr3_length d_call j_call
TGTGCCAGCAGCCAAGGGGCGGGGGGGGACTACAATGAGCAGTTCTTC CASSQGAGGDYNEQFF TRBV4-2 - 16 TRBD2 TRBJ2-1
TGTGCCAGTTGGTGGGATGTTTCATTT CASWWDVSF TRBV19 few 9 - TRBJ1-1
TGTGCCAGCAGGGGGGAGCGGGAAACAGATACGCAGTATTTT CASRGERETDTQYF TRBV6-4 medium-sized 14 TRBD2 TRBJ2-3
TGTGCCAGCAGCTTGTCTGGGGGCAGCTATAATTCACCCCTCCACTTT CASSLSGGSYNSPLHF TRBV5-6 few 16 - TRBJ1-6
TGTGCCAGCAGCAAGATGACAGGGAACGAGCAGTACTTC CASSKMTGNEQYF TRBV21-1 - 13 - TRBJ2-7
TGTGCCAGCAGCCCCCGGGACAGATGGAATGAAAAACTGTTTTTT CASSPRDRWNEKLFF TRBV13 once 15 TRBD1 TRBJ1-4
TGTGCCAGCAGCCATCTAGGGACAACTAACTATAATTCACCCCTCCACTTT CASSHLGTTNYNSPLHF TRBV14 few 17 - TRBJ1-6
TGTGCCAGCAGCCTGGGATCTAACTATGGCTACACCTTC CASSLGSNYGYTF TRBV28 - 13 - TRBJ1-2
TGCGCCAGCAGCTCCACGATATCGTATGGCTACACCTTC CASSSTISYGYTF TRBV5-1 - 13 - TRBJ1-2
TGTGCCAGCAGTTTATCCGGACAGGGAGGAGGCTACACCTTC CASSLSGQGGGYTF TRBV27 - 14 TRBD1 TRBJ1-2
TGTGCCACCAGCAGAGTTCCGGGGAGCAATCAGCCCCAGCATTTT CATSRVPGSNQPQHF TRBV15 - 15 - TRBJ1-5
TGTGCCTGCTGGGACCCACATACCCATAATGAAAAACTGTTTTTT CACWDPHTHNEKLFF TRBV30 - 15 - TRBJ1-4
TGTGCCAGCAGCTTAGGACGGGGCGCTGGCTATGGCTACACCTTC CASSLGRGAGYGYTF TRBV7-9 - 15 - TRBJ1-2
TGTGCCAGCAGCCAAGATGAGGGGACAGGTGAAGAGCAGTACTTC CASSQDEGTGEEQYF TRBV4-2 - 15 TRBD1 TRBJ2-7
TGTGCCAGCAGCCGTGACAGTGCTAGCACAGATACGCAGTATTTT CASSRDSASTDTQYF TRBV7-8 - 15 - TRBJ2-3
TGTGCCAGCACCCCAGGCGTGACAGGGACTCACGAGCAGTACTTC CASTPGVTGTHEQYF TRBV28 - 15 - TRBJ2-7
TGTGCCAGCAGTTTAGCCGCCTCCGGGACTAGCGTTTTGAATGAGCAGTTCTTC CASSLAASGTSVLNEQFF TRBV28 - 18 TRBD2 TRBJ2-1
TGCGCCAGCAGCTTGGACTGGCCTCACCAAGAGACCCAGTACTTC CASSLDWPHQETQYF TRBV5-1 - 15 - TRBJ2-5
TGTGCCAGCAGTGTAGGCCAGGGCCCCTACAATGAGCAGTTCTTC CASSVGQGPYNEQFF TRBV6-4 - 15 - TRBJ2-1
TGTGCCAGCAAAGAAGGATTGAACACTGAAGCTTTCTTT CASKEGLNTEAFF TRBV6-5 - 13 - TRBJ1-1
TGTGCCAGCAGTATTCGGCCAGACCATGAATCTTTCTTT CASSIRPDHESFF TRBV6-5 once 13 - TRBJ1-1
TGTGCCAGCAGCACTAGGGAATCGCCCTCCTACGAGCAGTACTTC CASSTRESPSYEQYF TRBV13 - 15 - TRBJ2-7
TGTGCCAGCAGGGACCCTCAGGGGGAAGCTTTCTTT CASRDPQGEAFF TRBV28 once 12 - TRBJ1-1
TGTGCCAGCAGTGGGGGGGAGACCTACGAGCAGTACTTC CASSGGETYEQYF TRBV2 - 13 - TRBJ2-7
TGTGCCAGCAGTTTCAGGGTAGGAAATCAGCCCCAGCATTTT CASSFRVGNQPQHF TRBV28 - 14 - TRBJ1-5